This passage covers 14 T cell receptor beta chains from one sample sequenced in a study of radiotherapy plus CTLA-4 blockade in lung cancer. The repertoire was sequenced with immunoSEQ multiplex PCR; TCRdb's copy has only in-frame clones and lacks some. This sample has some 90,000 clones, with around four fifths found just once. The sample in question was peripheral blood, obtained from a patient treated with radiotherapy plus ipilimumab. The receptors here all came from a human donor with non-small cell lung cancer who had stable disease on radiotherapy plus ipilimumab.

This clone is a singleton in its sample. The rearrangement joins TRBV29-1 to TRBJ2-7, with 12 bases fitting TRBD1. Germline assignment: CDR1 SQVTM and CDR2 ANQGSEA. Trimming cost V 3 bases and J 6 bases; bases outside gene matches: 9. CDR3 size: 15 residues. The CDR3 loop is CSVDHPGTGGSEQYF. CDR3 bases: TGCAGCGTTGACCACCCCGGGACAGGGGGCTCCGAGCAGTACTTC.

The genes are TRBV6-5 and TRBJ2-3; D ambiguous. The V end was cut by 4 bases, the J end by 2 bases, with 10 bases between. Germline loops: CDR1 MNHEY, CDR2 SVGAGI. The CDR3 is made up of 14 amino acids. The CDR3 region is CASSLATFTDTQYF. In nucleotides, the CDR3 is TGTGCCAGCAGTTTGGCTACCTTCACAGATACGCAGTATTTT.

CDR3 bases: TGTGCCAGCAGTTCATCTCCCAGGAAGAACACTGAAGCTTTCTTT. This codes for CASSSSPRKNTEAFF. This chain uses TRBV7-2 with TRBJ1-1; D not certain. Germline V gives CDR1 SGHTA, CDR2 FQGNSA. This CDR3 is 15 amino acids long. V lost 6 bases and J lost 1, with 15 bases in between. The full variable domain, in which reference TRBV7-2 and TRBJ1-1 provide the parts outside the CDR3, is GAGVSQSPSNKVTEKGKDVELRCDPISGHTALYWYRQSLGQGLEFLIYFQGNSAPDKSGLPSDRFSAERTGGSVSTLTIQRTQQEDSAVYLCASSSSPRKNTEAFFGQGTRLTVV.

The rearrangement uses TRBV19 and TRBJ1-1; D might be TRBD1 (5 bases). Trimming cost V 3 bases and J 1 base, with 6 bases left between them. Germline V lookup: CDR1 LNHDA, CDR2 SQIVND (reference sequence). The CDR3 contains 13 residues. This chain's CDR3 is CASSMGGNTEAFF. For the CDR3, the DNA is TGTGCCAGTAGTATGGGGGGGAACACTGAAGCTTTCTTT.

The V gene is TRBV7-9, the J gene TRBJ2-3, with TRBD1 identical over 10 bases. The CDR3 has 15 residues. Losses at the gene ends were 1 base for V and 4 bases for J; bases not matched to a gene: 2. Germline V lookup: CDR1 SEHNR, CDR2 FQNEAQ (reference sequence). The CDR3 loop is CASSLGQGASDTQYF. The CDR3 coding sequence is TGTGCCAGCAGCTTAGGACAGGGGGCCTCAGATACGCAGTATTTT.

V is TRBV7-3 and J is TRBJ2-1, with 11 bases identical to TRBD2. V dropped 1 base and J dropped 4; count of bases not matched to a gene: 6. The CDR3 covers 17 residues. Germline CDR1 and CDR2: SGHTA and FQGTGA. The CDR3 is CASSLISGRGGYNEQFF. CDR3 DNA: TGTGCCAGCAGCTTAATTAGCGGGAGGGGAGGATACAATGAGCAGTTCTTC.

The chain has TRBV2 and TRBJ1-1; the D is unclear. The germline CDR1 and CDR2 sequences are SNHLY and FYNNEI. The CDR3 runs 12 residues. V was trimmed by 6 bases and J by 8 bases, leaving 13 bases between them. The CDR3, as DNA: TGTGCCAGCAGAGCCTCCCAGGCCGAAGCTTTCTTT. Protein product: CASRASQAEAFF.

This chain connects TRBV5-1 to TRBJ2-5, with 9 bases aligning to TRBD1. V was pared by 5 bases and J by 5 bases, with 7 bases of the junction left unmatched. Per the germline V gene, CDR1 is SGHRS and CDR2 is YFSETQ. The CDR3 runs 14 residues. For the CDR3, the DNA is TGCGCCAGCAGTTGGGACAGGGCGTGGGAGACCCAGTACTTC. Protein sequence: CASSWDRAWETQYF.

This clone was counted a few times. V and J are TRBV6-1 and TRBJ1-5; 7 positions match TRBD1. The CDR3 contains 14 residues. Trimming cost V 6 bases and J 6 bases; bases outside gene matches: 8. Germline V CDR1 and CDR2: MNHNS, SASEGT. CDR3 nucleotides: TGTGCCAGCAGCCTCAGGGGGACCCTTCAGCCCCAGCATTTT. This gives the protein CASSLRGTLQPQHF.

The chain combines TRBV9 with TRBJ2-2; D is ambiguous. This CDR3 contains 15 residues. Trimming removed 0 bases at V and 0 bases at J, with 6 bases between. In germline, CDR1 is SGDLS, CDR2 YYNGEE. DNA for the CDR3: TGTGCCAGCAGCGTAGGTGGAGCGAACACCGGGGAGCTGTTTTTT. Amino acid sequence: CASSVGGANTGELFF.

This clone showed up just once. The chain couples TRBV18 to TRBJ2-4; D ambiguous. Germline V CDR1 and CDR2: KGHSH, LQKENI. V dropped 3 bases and J dropped 6 bases, with 12 bases sitting between them. This CDR3 is built from 14 residues. The CDR3 region has the DNA TGTGCCAGCTCACCTGATGTAGGCAGAAACATTCAGTACTTC. Translating it yields CASSPDVGRNIQYF. The variable domain in full, completed from reference TRBV18 and TRBJ2-4, reads NAGVMQNPRHLVRRRGQEARLRCSPMKGHSHVYWYRQLPEEGLKFMVYLQKENIIDESGMPKERFSAEFPKEGPSILRIQQVVRGDSAAYFCASSPDVGRNIQYFGAGTRLSVL.

The rearrangement links TRBV10-3 to TRBJ1-2, with a possible D match to TRBD1 (5 bases). CDR1 and CDR2 (germline): ENHRY, SYGVKD. This CDR3 has 14 amino acids. V lost 6 bases and J 0 bases, leaving 11 bases between the germline ends. This CDR3 is CAIRQATTNYGYTF. The CDR3, as DNA: TGTGCCATCAGACAGGCGACCACTAACTATGGCTACACCTTC.

The count of this clone is one. This chain connects TRBV5-1 to TRBJ1-2; D is possibly TRBD1 (6 bases). The V end was cut by 3 bases, the J end by 4 bases, with 13 bases between. Germline V CDR1 and CDR2: SGHRS, YFSETQ. CDR3 length: 14 amino acids. This chain's CDR3 is CASSSQGIPYGYTF. In DNA form, the CDR3 reads TGCGCCAGCAGCTCTCAGGGGATCCCCTATGGCTACACCTTC.

This clone has only one observation. The DNA for the CDR3 is TGTGCCAGCATGGACAGGGGGCACTCCTACGAGCAGTACTTC. Translated: CASMDRGHSYEQYF. The rearrangement joins TRBV28 to TRBJ2-7; 11 bases map to TRBD1. J lost 0 bases, V lost 7 bases, and 2 bases had no gene match. The CDR3 runs to 14 residues. Per germline, CDR1 MDHEN and CDR2 SYDVKM.